Below are 14 T cell receptor beta chains sequenced from a single sample in a study of blood T cell repertoires in COVID-19. Produced via immunoSEQ multiplex PCR; TCRdb's table is partial and in-frame only. The repertoire holds some 110,000 clones, approximately 82% seen once, with less than 9% in the top ten. The specimen was peripheral blood. The receptors derive from a man between 70 and 80 years old with active or convalescent COVID-19.

The chain links TRBV21-1 to TRBJ2-7; no DNA check was done on the table's D call, TRBD2. TRBV21-1 is termed a pseudogene. The CDR3 is made up of 16 amino acids. CDR3 protein: CASSKDETGASYEQYF. The CDR3 DNA is TGTGCCAGCAGCAAAGACGAGACGGGAGCATCCTACGAGCAGTACTTC.

This rearrangement joins TRBV7-9 to TRBJ2-1; tentative D call: TRBD2 (6 bases). The germline V and J ends were trimmed by 4 bases and 8 bases, with 15 bases remaining between them. The CDR3 sequence is 14 residues long. Germline values: CDR1 SEHNR, CDR2 FQNEAQ (reference sequence). The CDR3 DNA reads as TGTGCCAGCAGCTCAACCGGGAGTAGGGATGAGCAGTTCTTC. Protein: CASSSTGSRDEQFF.

The chain employs TRBV24-1 and TRBJ1-5; the match to TRBD1 covers 8 bases. CDR1 KGHDR and CDR2 SFDVKD come from the germline V gene. This CDR3 is 16 amino acids long. The V segment lost 7 bases and the J segment 4 bases; nucleotides outside the gene matches: 11. The CDR3 DNA sequence: TGTGCCACCAGAAACAGGAGGACAGGGAGGAATCAGCCCCAGCATTTT. Translated: CATRNRRTGRNQPQHF.

This clone has more than one count but fewer than ten. The chain joins TRBV9 to TRBJ1-3; no reliable D call. This CDR3 region has 15 residues. The ends were cut back, 4 bases at V and 0 bases at J, with 11 bases in the middle. Looked up from germline, CDR1 is SGDLS and CDR2 is YYNGEE. CDR3: CASSTSGFSGNTIYF. The DNA of the CDR3 is TGTGCCAGCAGCACCTCAGGCTTCTCTGGAAACACCATATATTTT.

The J gene is TRBJ2-5, the V gene TRBV13; no clear D gene. CDR1 is PRHDT and CDR2 is FYEKMQ in the germline V gene (reference sequence). The CDR3 is 12 residues long. V was clipped by 0 bases and J by 4 bases, with 3 bases between them. The CDR3 loop is CASSLGRETQYF. As DNA, the CDR3 is TGTGCCAGCAGCTTAGGCCGAGAGACCCAGTACTTC. The full variable domain, completed using reference TRBV13 and TRBJ2-5, is AAGVIQSPRHLIKEKRETATLKCYPIPRHDTVYWYQQGPGQDPQFLISFYEKMQSDKGSIPDRFSAQQFSDYHSELNMSSLELGDSALYFCASSLGRETQYFGPGTRLLVL.

The chain combines TRBV5-6 with TRBJ2-7, with TRBD1 as a possible D gene (6 bases). This CDR3 comprises 15 residues. V gave up 0 bases and J gave up 4 bases, with 14 bases separating them. Germline CDR1 reads SGHDT; CDR2 reads YYEEEE. The CDR3: CASSLVSGTPYEQYF. CDR3 sequence (DNA): TGTGCCAGCAGCTTGGTTTCCGGGACACCGTACGAGCAGTACTTC.

V gene TRBV6-1 combines with J gene TRBJ2-7, with 8 bases fitting TRBD1. Trimming at V came to 0 bases and at J to 3 bases, leaving 4 bases not matched to a gene. CDR1 is MNHNS, CDR2 SASEGT, per germline. The CDR3 extends over 15 amino acids. DNA for the CDR3: TGTGCCAGCAGTGAAGCCGGGACAGGCCTCTACGAGCAGTACTTC. As protein: CASSEAGTGLYEQYF.

V is TRBV7-9 and J is TRBJ2-5; 9 bases align to TRBD1. The CDR3 spans 16 residues. The germline CDR1 and CDR2 sequences are SEHNR and FQNEAQ (reference sequence). Trimming at V came to 3 bases and at J to 5 bases, leaving 10 bases not matched to a gene. The CDR3 nucleotides are TGTGCCAGCAGCTTTTGGGGACAGGGTCTAGGGGAGACCCAGTACTTC. Translation: CASSFWGQGLGETQYF.

The J gene is TRBJ2-4, the V gene TRBV3-1 (or the pseudogene TRBV3-2), with 7 bases lining up with TRBD1. Trimming cost V 0 bases and J 15 bases; bases outside gene matches: 8. The germline gives CDR1 LGHDT, CDR2 YNNKEL (reference sequence). The CDR3 sequence is 13 residues long. CDR3 sequence reads: CASSQDQKGAWYF. CDR3 sequence (DNA): TGTGCCAGCAGCCAAGATCAGAAGGGGGCTTGGTACTTC.

The chain combines TRBV7-2 with TRBJ2-5, with a possible D match to TRBD2 (6 bases). Germline CDR1 reads SGHTA; CDR2 reads FQGNSA. Trimming left V 2 bases short and J 6 bases short, with 19 bases between. The CDR3 covers 16 residues. CDR3 DNA: TGTGCCAGCAGCTTATCCGGTGGGAGGCGGATACAGACCCAGTACTTC. Translation gives CASSLSGGRRIQTQYF.

DNA of the CDR3: TGTGCCACCAGCAGAGATCTGACTAGCGGGAGGGCAGATACGCAGTATTTT. Residues: CATSRDLTSGRADTQYF. V gene TRBV15 combines with J gene TRBJ2-3, with 14 bases identical to TRBD2. CDR1 LNHNV and CDR2 YYDKDF come from the germline V gene (reference sequence). The CDR3 totals 17 residues. The ends lost 0 bases at V and 4 bases at J; junction bases unmatched: 3.

The V gene is TRBV5-6, the J gene TRBJ1-3; tentatively, D is TRBD1 (5 bases). CDR1 and CDR2 (germline): SGHDT, YYEEEE. V lost 0 bases and J lost 0, with 7 bases in between. The length of the CDR3 is 15 residues. CDR3 DNA sequence: TGTGCCAGCAGCTTGGGACAGACCTCTGGAAACACCATATATTTT. The encoded protein is CASSLGQTSGNTIYF.

V gene TRBV5-1 combines with J gene TRBJ1-6, with TRBD1 matching over 7 bases. Germline CDR1 and CDR2: SGHRS and YFSETQ. Trimming at V came to 6 bases and at J to 9 bases, leaving 12 bases not matched to a gene. The CDR3 consists of 15 residues. CDR3 nucleotide sequence: TGCGCCAGCACCCCTGGTGAGACAGGGCTTTCACCCCTCCACTTT. Its translation: CASTPGETGLSPLHF.

The chain couples TRBV21-1 to TRBJ1-5; the DNA was not used to check the table's D call, TRBD1. TRBV21-1 is assigned pseudogene status. This CDR3 is built from 19 residues. CDR3 sequence (DNA): TGTGCCAGCAGCAAAGTGGACAGCCAAGCCTTTTATAGCAATCAGCCCCAGCATTTT. It codes for CASSKVDSQAFYSNQPQHF.